This T cell receptor beta chain is drawn from a study of blood T cells in healthy people across ages. Study-level results: Diversity was higher, and naive CD4+ cells more numerous, in long-lived donors than in aged donors. The authors considered diversity estimates from one million T cells to be underestimates.

V gave up 1 base and J gave up 4 bases; unmatched junction bases: 8. Looked up from germline, CDR1 is SGHTA and CDR2 is FQGTGA. The CDR3 loop spans 16 amino acids. Total RNA, at least 6 micrograms per sample, came from PBMCs. Then a second PCR, running roughly 6 to 12 cycles, was carried out with a sample-barcoded 5' primer and a J-beta primer mix. A 12-random-nucleotide template-switch adaptor tagged each cDNA molecule. One entry per CDR3 protein, called by TCRdb with MiXCR from the 5' RACE reads. The data hold hundreds of thousands of distinct CDR3 sequences, with roughly 25% observed a single time. This clonotype was detected a few times. Antigen unknown. This same sample was also part of a study on T cells of mothers and their children.

The sample comprised blood. The rearrangement links TRBV7-3 to TRBJ2-5, with TRBD2 matching over 8 bases. The clonotype comes from a boy between 10 and 17 years old in good health. For the CDR3, the DNA is TGTGCCAGCAGCTTAAATGCGGGGGGAACGATAGAGACCCAGTACTTC. This translates into CASSLNAGGTIETQYF.